Sequencing of this T cell receptor (beta chain) was carried out in a study of OX40 agonist ivuxolimab in advanced cancers. Background on the whole study: The costimulatory receptor OX40 (CD134) was targeted by ivuxolimab, a fully human IgG2 agonistic monoclonal antibody. The paper reports the monotherapy dose-escalation portion (N ≈ 50 patients) of the phase I ivuxolimab trial. Intravenous ivuxolimab was administered to patients every 2 weeks at six dose levels: 0.01, 0.1, 0.3, 1.5, 3 and 10 mg/kg. The dose-escalation cohort was 80% to 90% male with a mean age of about 58 years, ranging from about 23 to 85. Three dose-escalation patients achieved partial responses, one with hepatocellular carcinoma and two with cutaneous melanoma. Prior anti-PD-1, anti-PD-L1 or anti-CTLA-4 therapy was permitted, and 40% of dose-escalation patients had received checkpoint inhibitors. Among the approximately 50 dose-escalation patients, about 20 had hepatocellular carcinoma, roughly 15 melanoma, 9 renal cell carcinoma and 9 head and neck cancer. Peripheral TCRbeta sequencing aimed to test whether ivuxolimab altered TCR sequence diversity and caused clonal T-cell expansion. Paper-wide results and their limitations: Low levels of normalized T-cell clonal expansion were also seen in some nonresponding patients. The antigen specificity of the clonally expanded peripheral T cells was not determined. At doses from 0.1 to 3.0 mg/kg, clonal expansion was seen in both CD4+ and CD8+ blood T cells between baseline and week 6. In the 0.1-3.0 mg/kg groups, partial responders were among the patients with the lowest normalized peripheral clonal expansion, particularly in CD8+ T cells. After ivuxolimab, CD8+ T cells had more expanded clones than CD4+ T cells on average.

This clone was observed once. No cognate antigen has been identified for it. Base qualities are missing; no much larger clone stands one base away. Patients with autoimmune disease history or receiving systemic immunosuppression were excluded from the trial. In every dose cohort, peripheral blood was drawn for TCR sequencing at baseline, cycle 4 day 1, and cycle 7 day 1. Samples were obtained from an open-label, multicenter, first-in-human phase I dose-escalation trial of ivuxolimab. Adults with locally advanced or metastatic melanoma, renal cell carcinoma, hepatocellular carcinoma or head and neck squamous cell carcinoma were enrolled in the trial. Before TCR sequencing, CD4+ and CD8+ T cells were separately sorted from peripheral blood. Based on the germline V gene, the CDR1 and CDR2 sequences are SGHAT and FQNNGV. Trimming takes 6 bases off V and 6 bases off J; junction bases not matched to a gene: 8. The CDR3 goes from the cysteine to the phenylalanine over 16 residues. Only CDR3 DNA remains: 48 bases, in frame from the first base.

To sequence the TCRbeta CDR3 region, genomic DNA was isolated from the sorted cells. The immunoSEQ Assay was used for sequencing of TCRbeta CDR3 regions. The table comes from immuneACCESS by way of TCRdb, which keeps in-frame sequences with V and J called. Part of the clones is missing from these tables; in studies checked, under half for an unresolved V gene and the rest for unknown reasons. The sample table records about 12,000 clones; 80% of these occur just once. Over 20% of the sample lies in the top ten. This clonotype was obtained from an adult with an advanced solid tumor such as melanoma, head and neck, liver or kidney cancer. Specimen: CD4+ or CD8+ T cells sorted from blood, collected in a trial of the OX40 agonist ivuxolimab. The chain was built from TRBV11-2 and TRBJ2-1, and 13 bases in between align with TRBD2. The nucleotide sequence is given as TGTGCCAGCAGGGACACTAGCGGGAGGGATCGCAATGAGCAGTTCTTC. Its translation reads: CASRDTSGRDRNEQFF.